This TCR beta chain was sequenced for a study of blood T cell repertoires in COVID-19. In the study overall: T cells, B-cell-depleted T cells, or PBMCs supplied cDNA or gDNA.

Authors' analysis steps: Amplification with reference gene primers provided the estimates of nucleated cell counts. The data were produced by immunoSEQ multiplex PCR, yet TCRdb's version contains in-frame clones alone and is incomplete. V and J calls and clone size follow that table, whereas D and trimming were derived from the DNA. This repertoire shows tens of thousands of clones, around 80% found once; its top ten account for roughly a sixth. The CDR3 runs to 15 residues. V dropped 6 bases and J dropped 1; count of bases not matched to a gene: 6. CDR1 MDHEN and CDR2 SYDVKM come from the germline V gene.

The sequence was obtained from a man aged 35 to 55 with acute or convalescent COVID-19. V and J are TRBV28 and TRBJ1-1; 9 positions match TRBD1. The sample taken for sequencing was peripheral blood. The CDR3 DNA is TGTGCCAGCAGGCAACAGGGGGCGGGGAACACTGAAGCTTTCTTT. Encoded protein: CASRQQGAGNTEAFF.